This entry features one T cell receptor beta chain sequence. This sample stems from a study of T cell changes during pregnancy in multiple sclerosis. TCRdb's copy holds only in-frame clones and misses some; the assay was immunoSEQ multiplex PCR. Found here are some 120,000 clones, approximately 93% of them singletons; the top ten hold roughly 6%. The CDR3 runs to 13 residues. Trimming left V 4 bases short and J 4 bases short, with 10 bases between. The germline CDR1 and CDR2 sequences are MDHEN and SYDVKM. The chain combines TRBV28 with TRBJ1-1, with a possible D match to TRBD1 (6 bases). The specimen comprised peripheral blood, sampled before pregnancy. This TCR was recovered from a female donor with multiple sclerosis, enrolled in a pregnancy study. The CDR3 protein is CASSSGHITEAFF. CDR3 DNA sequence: TGTGCCAGCAGTTCGGGACACATCACTGAAGCTTTCTTT.